The 29 T cell receptor beta chains below come from one sample, sequenced in a study of cytotoxic CD8 clonotypes in ibrutinib-treated CLL. The repertoire was sequenced with immunoSEQ multiplex PCR; TCRdb's copy has only in-frame clones and lacks some. The sample holds approximately 210,000 clones, over 60% seen once. The sequencing used PBMCs, collected after 24 months of ibrutinib treatment. The receptors were sampled from a human donor with chronic lymphocytic leukemia.

This chain uses TRBV28 with TRBJ1-2; D call uncertain. Per germline, CDR1 MDHEN and CDR2 SYDVKM. This CDR3 has 10 amino acids. The CDR3, as DNA: TGTGCATCTTTCTCGTATGGCTACACCTTC. This codes for CASFSYGYTF.

V gene TRBV30 combines with J gene TRBJ1-5; D is unresolved. V was clipped by 4 bases and J by 6 bases, with 13 bases between them. Germline CDR1 reads GTSNPN; CDR2 reads SVGIG (reference sequence). The CDR3 sequence is 13 residues long. The CDR3 protein is CAWKVGSGQPQHF. The CDR3 DNA reads as TGTGCCTGGAAGGTAGGGTCGGGTCAGCCCCAGCATTTT.

This clone was seen a few times. V usage is TRBV7-2 and J usage is TRBJ2-5, with D possibly being TRBD1 or TRBD2 (5 bases each). V gave up 1 base and J gave up 1 base, with 13 bases separating them. The germline V gene encodes CDR1 SGHTA and CDR2 FQGNSA. CDR3 size: 16 residues. CDR3 bases: TGTGCCAGCAGCTTAGGGGGCGGGCGGCTCCAAGAGACCCAGTACTTC. It is translated as CASSLGGGRLQETQYF.

The V call is TRBV4-3, the J call TRBJ2-1; no firm D call. Germline lookup yields CDR1 LGHNA and CDR2 YSLEER. V was trimmed by 0 bases and J by 3 bases, leaving 12 bases between them. The CDR3 is 16 amino acids. The CDR3 sequence is CASSQDPQNYYNEQFF. CDR3 sequence (DNA): TGCGCCAGCAGCCAAGACCCTCAAAATTACTACAATGAGCAGTTCTTC.

Written as DNA, the CDR3 is TGTGCCAGCAGCATCATAGCGCCCACAGATACGCAGTATTTT. Its protein is CASSIIAPTDTQYF. This chain connects TRBV7-9 to TRBJ2-3, with D tentatively TRBD2 (5 bases). The V end lost 5 bases, the J end lost 2 bases, and 11 bases lay between the germline ends. Germline V gene data show CDR1 as SEHNR and CDR2 as FQNEAQ (reference sequence). CDR3 length: 14 residues. The entire variable domain, with the rest obtained from reference TRBV7-9 and TRBJ2-3, is as follows: DTGVSQNPRHKITKRGQNVTFRCDPISEHNRLYWYRQTLGQGPEFLTYFQNEAQLEKSRLLSDRFSAERPKGSFSTLEIQRTEQGDSAMYLCASSIIAPTDTQYFGPGTRLTVL.

V is TRBV5-4 and J is TRBJ2-1, with TRBD2 as a possible D gene (6 bases). The CDR3 has 18 residues. Trimming left V 4 bases short and J 5 bases short, with 25 bases between. The V gene's germline CDR1 is SGHNT and CDR2 YYREEE (reference sequence). The CDR3 DNA reads TGTGCCAGCAGCCGAGACCGCCGTGGGACTTCCGGGAACAATGAGCAGTTCTTC. This sequence encodes CASSRDRRGTSGNNEQFF. The full variable domain, rest sourced from reference TRBV5-4 and TRBJ2-1, is ETGVTQSPTHLIKTRGQQVTLRCSSQSGHNTVSWYQQALGQGPQFIFQYYREEENGRGNFPPRFSGLQFPNYSSELNVNALELDDSALYLCASSRDRRGTSGNNEQFFGPGTRLTVL.

This clone was counted a few times. The chain couples TRBV12-2 to TRBJ2-7; TRBD2, as called in the table, went unchecked against the DNA. TRBV12-2 is given as a pseudogene. The CDR3 has 15 residues. The CDR3: CASRPLAATSYEQYF. CDR3 bases: TGTGCAAGTCGCCCATTAGCGGCTACCTCCTACGAGCAGTACTTC.

A few counts support this clone. V is TRBV7-2 and J is TRBJ2-5, with a weak D call TRBD1 (5 bases). The germline CDR1 and CDR2 sequences are SGHTA and FQGNSA. V lost 8 bases and J 2 bases, leaving 12 bases between the germline ends. The CDR3 extends over 13 amino acids. CDR3 nucleotides: TGTGCCAGCCGCAGGGTAGTTCAAGAGACCCAGTACTTC. It is translated as CASRRVVQETQYF.

The chain links TRBV10-3 to TRBJ2-3; either TRBD1 or TRBD2 may fit D (5 bases each). The germline V gene encodes CDR1 ENHRY and CDR2 SYGVKD. The CDR3 length is 13 residues. Trimming took 7 bases from V and 4 from J, leaving 12 bases between them. CDR3 in DNA: TGTGCCATCAATTGGGACGGAGCAGATACGCAGTATTTT. It specifies CAINWDGADTQYF.

The chain combines TRBV7-2 with TRBJ2-1, with 8 bases matching TRBD2. In germline, CDR1 is SGHTA, CDR2 FQGNSA. V gave up 4 bases and J gave up 10 bases; unmatched junction bases: 3. CDR3 length: 12 residues. This CDR3 is CASSSLAAEQFF. The CDR3 DNA follows: TGTGCCAGCAGCTCACTAGCGGCAGAGCAGTTCTTC.

The chain recombines TRBV6-1 with TRBJ1-1; D is ambiguous. In germline, CDR1 is MNHNS, CDR2 SASEGT. The CDR3 length is 14 residues. V lost 3 bases and J lost 0, with 8 bases in between. The CDR3 region is CASSEGNLNTEAFF. In DNA form, the CDR3 reads TGTGCCAGCAGTGAGGGAAACCTGAACACTGAAGCTTTCTTT.

V gene TRBV5-1 combines with J gene TRBJ2-1, with D unresolved. The V end was cut by 0 bases, the J end by 0 bases, with 10 bases between. CDR3 length: 16 residues. Per germline, CDR1 SGHRS and CDR2 YFSETQ. Here the CDR3 reads CASSLEVGSSYNEQFF. The CDR3 DNA is TGCGCCAGCAGCTTGGAGGTGGGTTCCTCCTACAATGAGCAGTTCTTC. Complete variable domain (other parts from reference TRBV5-1 and TRBJ2-1): KAGVTQTPRYLIKTRGQQVTLSCSPISGHRSVSWYQQTPGQGLQFLFEYFSETQRNKGNFPGRFSGRQFSNSRSEMNVSTLELGDSALYLCASSLEVGSSYNEQFFGPGTRLTVL.

This clone has more than one count but fewer than ten. J is TRBJ2-1 and V is TRBV15; 7 positions agree with TRBD1. Looked up from germline, CDR1 is LNHNV and CDR2 is YYDKDF (reference sequence). The CDR3 extends over 15 amino acids. The junction had 5 bases not matched to a gene; V was cut back by 1 base and J by 5 bases. The DNA for the CDR3 is TGTGCCACCAGCAGAGGCCGGACAGGAGACAATGAGCAGTTCTTC. It is translated as CATSRGRTGDNEQFF. The whole variable domain, remainder taken from reference TRBV15 and TRBJ2-1, is DAMVIQNPRYQVTQFGKPVTLSCSQTLNHNVMYWYQQKSSQAPKLLFHYYDKDFNNEADTPDNFQSRRPNTSFCFLDIRSPGLGDTAMYLCATSRGRTGDNEQFFGPGTRLTVL.

V gene TRBV7-2 combines with J gene TRBJ1-5; maybe TRBD1 (5 bases). Looked up from germline, CDR1 is SGHTA and CDR2 is FQGNSA. Trimming left V 3 bases short and J 7 bases short, with 13 bases between. The length of the CDR3 is 14 residues. The chain's CDR3 is CASSFSGDGQPQHF. The CDR3 DNA is TGTGCCAGCAGCTTTTCCGGGGACGGGCAGCCCCAGCATTTT.

In this sample, this clone turned up a few times. The rearrangement uses TRBV28 and TRBJ1-5, with TRBD1 matching 7 bases. The CDR3 totals 16 residues. V trimming: 6 bases; J trimming: 0 bases; junction bases outside the gene matches: 8. Germline V lookup: CDR1 MDHEN, CDR2 SYDVKM. CDR3 sequence: CASRGRDRASNQPQHF. The CDR3 bases are TGTGCCAGCAGGGGGAGGGACAGAGCTAGCAATCAGCCCCAGCATTTT.

This rearrangement joins TRBV19 to TRBJ2-5; the D gene could be TRBD1 or TRBD2 (7 bases each). CDR3 length: 13 residues. The V end was cut by 7 bases, the J end by 4 bases, with 13 bases between. Germline V lookup: CDR1 LNHDA, CDR2 SQIVND (reference sequence). The CDR3 sequence: CASTPRGGETQYF. The CDR3 nucleotides read TGTGCCAGTACCCCCAGGGGGGGAGAGACCCAGTACTTC.

CDR3 in amino acids: CSVEEAETQYF. The CDR3 region has the DNA TGCAGCGTTGAGGAGGCGGAGACCCAGTACTTC. This chain links TRBV29-1 with TRBJ2-5, with a tentative D call TRBD2 (5 bases). CDR1 is SQVTM, CDR2 ANQGSEA, per germline. Trimming removed 3 bases from V and 5 bases from J, with 7 bases in between. This CDR3 comprises 11 residues.

This chain uses TRBV6-6 with TRBJ2-7; TRBD1 agrees at 8 bases. In germline, CDR1 is MNHNY, CDR2 SVGAGI (reference sequence). V dropped 6 bases and J dropped 3; count of bases not matched to a gene: 7. This CDR3 comprises 14 residues. CDR3 sequence (DNA): TGTGCCAGCAGGGGACAGGAGATTAACTACGAGCAGTACTTC. This encodes CASRGQEINYEQYF.

This rearrangement joins TRBV27 to TRBJ2-7, with D unresolved. The CDR3 is made up of 14 amino acids. CDR1 is MNHEY and CDR2 is SMNVEV in the germline V gene (reference sequence). Trimming took 3 bases from V and 0 from J, leaving 9 bases between them. This chain's CDR3 is CASSFGPNSYEQYF. In DNA, the CDR3 is TGTGCCAGCAGTTTTGGACCTAACTCCTACGAGCAGTACTTC.

This rearrangement joins TRBV30 to TRBJ2-1; unclear D gene. Trimming stripped 2 bases from V and 9 bases from J, with 14 bases between. The CDR3 extends over 13 amino acids. From germline, CDR1 is GTSNPN and CDR2 SVGIG (reference sequence). In DNA, the CDR3 is TGTGCCTGGAGTAATCTTGGCGGTGGTGAGCAGTTCTTC. Its translation is CAWSNLGGGEQFF.

The gene calls are TRBV9 and TRBJ2-3; D possibly corresponds to TRBD2 (6 bases). V dropped 2 bases and J dropped 0 bases, with 10 bases sitting between them. CDR3 length equals 15 residues. Per the germline V gene, CDR1 is SGDLS and CDR2 is YYNGEE. DNA of the CDR3: TGTGCCAGCAGCGTTAGCGGTTCTAGCACAGATACGCAGTATTTT. The encoded protein is CASSVSGSSTDTQYF.

This clone has only a few counts. V is TRBV21-1 and J is TRBJ1-5. TRBV21-1 is recorded as a pseudogene. The CDR3 has 14 amino acids. CDR3 loop: CASSNVREIQPQHF. For the CDR3, the DNA is TGTGCCAGCAGCAATGTCAGGGAGATTCAGCCCCAGCATTTT.

This rearrangement joins TRBV6-5 to TRBJ2-5; 13 nucleotides line up with TRBD2. The CDR3 length is 14 residues. Germline CDR1 is MNHEY and CDR2 is SVGAGI. Losses at the gene ends were 6 bases for V and 9 bases for J; bases not matched to a gene: 7. The CDR3 loop reads CASSPGLAGAAQYF. CDR3 DNA sequence: TGTGCCAGCAGCCCCGGACTAGCGGGAGCAGCCCAGTACTTC.

The chain is built from TRBV10-3 and TRBJ2-7, with a weak D call TRBD1 (5 bases). Trimming pared 2 bases from V and 5 bases from J, leaving 13 bases between. CDR3 length: 14 residues. Per the germline V gene, CDR1 is ENHRY and CDR2 is SYGVKD. In DNA form, the CDR3 reads TGTGCCATCAGTGAGGGGGCAGCCTCGGACGAGCAGTACTTC. It is translated as CAISEGAASDEQYF.

This clone showed up just once. This chain links TRBV4-2 with TRBJ2-7; unclear D gene. This CDR3 is 17 amino acids long. CDR1 and CDR2 (germline): LGHNA, YNFKEQ. The V end lost 0 bases, the J end lost 0 bases, and 15 bases lay between the germline ends. CDR3 region: CASSQDLGRWDSYEQYF. DNA for the CDR3: TGTGCCAGCAGCCAAGATCTGGGCAGGTGGGACTCCTACGAGCAGTACTTC.

The J gene is TRBJ2-1, the V gene TRBV6-5; D is possibly TRBD2 (6 bases). The germline gives CDR1 MNHEY, CDR2 SVGAGI. The CDR3 spans 16 residues. With 0 bases removed from V and 3 bases from J, the gap between germline ends came to 12 bases. The CDR3 region has the DNA TGTGCCAGCAGTTACTCGGCGGGGTGGGTCTACAATGAGCAGTTCTTC. It codes for CASSYSAGWVYNEQFF.

The chain recombines TRBV10-3 with TRBJ2-2; 7 bases are a match to TRBD1. The germline V gene has CDR1 ENHRY and CDR2 SYGVKD. The CDR3 sequence is 15 residues long. The V gene end was trimmed by 10 bases and the J gene end by 3 bases; junction bases not matched to a gene: 11. The CDR3 bases are TGTGCCAACGATAGGACAGGTACTTACACCGGGGAGCTGTTTTTT. Protein: CANDRTGTYTGELFF.

CDR3 in DNA: TGTGCCTGGAGTGTTTCGGGAGTAGGTACGCAGTATTTT. Amino acid sequence: CAWSVSGVGTQYF. V gene TRBV30 combines with J gene TRBJ2-3, with a possible D match to TRBD2 (6 bases). The CDR3 spans 13 residues. Germline loops: CDR1 GTSNPN, CDR2 SVGIG (reference sequence). Trimming stripped 0 bases from V and 8 bases from J, with 12 bases between.

V is TRBV7-9 and J is TRBJ1-2; no reliable D call. The ends were cut back, 1 base at V and 7 bases at J, with 10 bases in the middle. The germline V gene encodes CDR1 SEHNR and CDR2 FQNEAQ (reference sequence). The length of the CDR3 is 13 residues. For the CDR3, the DNA is TGTGCCAGCAGCTTAGGGATGGAGGGTGGCTACACCTTC. Its protein product is CASSLGMEGGYTF.